This T cell receptor beta chain was identified during a study of blood T cell repertoires in COVID-19. For the study at large: Nucleic acid was either cDNA or gDNA, and it came from T cells, B-cell-depleted T cells, or PBMCs.

In the authors' methods: Reference gene primer amplification gave nucleated cell count estimates. The method was immunoSEQ multiplex PCR; TCRdb's version includes in-frame clones alone and lacks a portion of them. That table is the source of V, J and clone size, and D and trimming were worked out from the DNA. The data contain approximately 210,000 clones, roughly 83% of them seen just once; the ten biggest clones take up under 3%. Looked up from germline, CDR1 is SNHLY and CDR2 is FYNNEI. V was shortened by 6 bases and J by 2 bases, with 10 bases between the two germline ends. The CDR3 runs to 13 residues.

The source of this sequence is a woman aged 70-85 years with active or convalescent COVID-19. The specimen was peripheral blood. The chain couples TRBV2 to TRBJ2-5, with D maybe TRBD1 (5 bases). CDR3 nucleotides: TGTGCCAGCAGCTCAGGGATTCAAGAGACCCAGTACTTC. It translates to CASSSGIQETQYF.